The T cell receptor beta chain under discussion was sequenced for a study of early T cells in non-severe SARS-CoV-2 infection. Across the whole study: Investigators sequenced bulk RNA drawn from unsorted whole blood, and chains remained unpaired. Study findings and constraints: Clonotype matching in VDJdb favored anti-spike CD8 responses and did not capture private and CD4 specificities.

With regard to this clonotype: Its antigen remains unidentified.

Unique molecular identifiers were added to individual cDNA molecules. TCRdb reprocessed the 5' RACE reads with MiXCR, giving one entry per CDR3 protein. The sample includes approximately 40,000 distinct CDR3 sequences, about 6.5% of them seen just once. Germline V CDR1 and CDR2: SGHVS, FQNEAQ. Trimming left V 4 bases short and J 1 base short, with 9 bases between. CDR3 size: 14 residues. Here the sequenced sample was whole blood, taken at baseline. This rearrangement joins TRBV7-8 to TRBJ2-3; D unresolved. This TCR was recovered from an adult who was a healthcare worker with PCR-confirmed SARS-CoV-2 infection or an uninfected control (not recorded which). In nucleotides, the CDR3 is TGTGCCAGCAGCTGGCCAGGCGGCACAGATACGCAGTATTTT. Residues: CASSWPGGTDTQYF.